This TCR beta chain was documented in a study of blood T cell repertoires in COVID-19. On the study more broadly: The cDNA or gDNA used as material had been derived from T cells, B-cell-depleted T cells, or PBMCs.

The CDR3 has 13 residues. V gave up 6 bases and J gave up 5 bases, with 11 bases separating them. The germline V gene has CDR1 MNHEY and CDR2 SMNVEV (reference sequence). Data came from immunoSEQ multiplex PCR; TCRdb stores just in-frame clones and leaves some out. The table lists fewer than 40,000 clones, about nine tenths of them singletons. Sequencing was performed on peripheral blood. The V and J genes are TRBV27 and TRBJ2-1, with D tentatively TRBD2 (5 bases). The TCR originated in a human donor with active COVID-19. The donor label of this sample is uncertain. CDR3 nucleotide sequence: TGTGCCAGCAGCCCGGGAACCCACAATGAGCAGTTCTTC. It translates to CASSPGTHNEQFF.